The entry below describes one T cell receptor (beta chain). Per the original methods: Amplification with reference gene primers provided the estimates of nucleated cell counts. TCRdb's copy holds only in-frame clones and misses some; the assay was immunoSEQ multiplex PCR. V and J calls plus clone size are reproduced from that table; the DNA served to infer D and trimming. The profile shows 150,000 or so clones, 85% to 90% of them singletons. The record originates from a study of blood T cell repertoires in COVID-19. Across the whole study: The samples span acute and convalescent COVID-19 from the United States, Italy and Spain. T cells, B-cell-depleted T cells, or PBMCs supplied cDNA or gDNA.

J was trimmed by 7 bases and V by 6 bases; bases with no gene match: 8. The CDR3 sequence is 15 residues long. Germline CDR1 and CDR2: MNHEY and SVGAGI. Sequencing used peripheral blood. This chain links TRBV6-5 with TRBJ1-5; 11 bases are a match to TRBD1. The sequence derives from a woman between 35 and 50 years old with acute or convalescent COVID-19. The CDR3 sequence is CASRPGTGGGQPQHF. CDR3 in DNA: TGTGCCAGCAGGCCAGGGACAGGGGGAGGACAGCCCCAGCATTTT.